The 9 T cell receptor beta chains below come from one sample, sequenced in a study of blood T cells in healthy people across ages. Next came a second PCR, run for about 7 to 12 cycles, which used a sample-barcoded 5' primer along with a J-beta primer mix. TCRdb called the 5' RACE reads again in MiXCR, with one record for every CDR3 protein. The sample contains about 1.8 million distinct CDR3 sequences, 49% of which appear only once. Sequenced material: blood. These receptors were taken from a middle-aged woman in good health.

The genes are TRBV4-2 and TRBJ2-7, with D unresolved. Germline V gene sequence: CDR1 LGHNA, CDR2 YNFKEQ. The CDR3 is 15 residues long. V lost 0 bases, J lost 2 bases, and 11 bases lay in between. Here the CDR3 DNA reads TGTGCCAGCAGCCAAGAGGCTACCTTACCCTACGAGCAGTACTTC. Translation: CASSQEATLPYEQYF.

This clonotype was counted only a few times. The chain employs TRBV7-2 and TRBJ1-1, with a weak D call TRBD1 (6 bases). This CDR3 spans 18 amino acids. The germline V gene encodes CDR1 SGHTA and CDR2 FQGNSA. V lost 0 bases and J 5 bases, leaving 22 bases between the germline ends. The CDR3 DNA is TGTGCCAGCAGCTTAGCGGGATACCCGACAGGAAGGAAAACTGAAGCTTTCTTT. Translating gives CASSLAGYPTGRKTEAFF.

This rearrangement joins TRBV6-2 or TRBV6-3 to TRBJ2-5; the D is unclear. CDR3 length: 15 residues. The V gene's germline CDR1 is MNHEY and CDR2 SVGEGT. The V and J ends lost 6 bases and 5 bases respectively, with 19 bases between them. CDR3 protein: CASRNFQTTWETQYF. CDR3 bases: TGTGCCAGCAGAAACTTTCAGACCACCTGGGAGACCCAGTACTTC.

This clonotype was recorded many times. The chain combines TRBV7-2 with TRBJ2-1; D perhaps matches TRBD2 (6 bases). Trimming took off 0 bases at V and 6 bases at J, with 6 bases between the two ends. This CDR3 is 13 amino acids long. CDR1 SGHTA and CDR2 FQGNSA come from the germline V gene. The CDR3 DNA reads TGTGCCAGCAGCTTAGCGCGGGGCAATGAGCAGTTCTTC. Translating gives CASSLARGNEQFF.

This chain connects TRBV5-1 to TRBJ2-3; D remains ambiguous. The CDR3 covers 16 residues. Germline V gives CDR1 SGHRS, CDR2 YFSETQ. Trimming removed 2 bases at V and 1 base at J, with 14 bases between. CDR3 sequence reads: CASSLQPPAGTDTQYF. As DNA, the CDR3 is TGCGCCAGCAGCTTACAACCCCCGGCAGGCACAGATACGCAGTATTTT. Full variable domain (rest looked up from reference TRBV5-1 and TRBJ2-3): KAGVTQTPRYLIKTRGQQVTLSCSPISGHRSVSWYQQTPGQGLQFLFEYFSETQRNKGNFPGRFSGRQFSNSRSEMNVSTLELGDSALYLCASSLQPPAGTDTQYFGPGTRLTVL.

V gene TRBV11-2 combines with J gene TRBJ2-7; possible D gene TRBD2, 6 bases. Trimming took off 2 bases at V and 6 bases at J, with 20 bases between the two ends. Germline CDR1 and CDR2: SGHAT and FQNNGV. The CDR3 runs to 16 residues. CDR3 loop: CASSLRTDLGTFEQYF. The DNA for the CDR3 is TGTGCCAGCAGCTTAAGGACCGACCTAGGGACTTTCGAGCAGTACTTC.

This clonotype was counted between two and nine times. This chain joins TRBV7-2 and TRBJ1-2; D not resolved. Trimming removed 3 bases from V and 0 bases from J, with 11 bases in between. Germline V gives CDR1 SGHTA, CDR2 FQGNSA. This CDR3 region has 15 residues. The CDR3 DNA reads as TGTGCCAGCAGCTTTTGGGAGAGACCTAACTATGGCTACACCTTC. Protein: CASSFWERPNYGYTF.

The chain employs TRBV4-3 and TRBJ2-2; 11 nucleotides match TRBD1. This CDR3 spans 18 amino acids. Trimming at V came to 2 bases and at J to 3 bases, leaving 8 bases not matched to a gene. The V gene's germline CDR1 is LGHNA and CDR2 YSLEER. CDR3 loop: CASSQPSGTGGHTGELFF. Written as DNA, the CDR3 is TGCGCCAGCAGCCAACCATCCGGGACAGGGGGACACACCGGGGAGCTGTTTTTT.

The CDR3 loop reads CASSRGTPSYNEQFF. DNA for the CDR3: TGTGCCAGCAGCCGCGGGACTCCTAGTTACAATGAGCAGTTCTTC. The chain is built from TRBV3-1 and TRBJ2-1; D is perhaps TRBD2 (6 bases). The CDR3 contains 15 residues. In germline, CDR1 is LGHDT, CDR2 YNNKEL (reference sequence). V lost 4 bases and J 4 bases, leaving 14 bases between the germline ends.